Listed below are T cell receptor beta chains from one sample, sequenced in a study of long-term antiretroviral therapy in people with HIV. Method: immunoSEQ multiplex PCR; TCRdb's copy keeps in-frame clones and lacks some. The table has roughly 40,000 clones, 70% to 90% seen once; the top ten hold 3.5% to 5%. The specimen was unsorted PBMCs, collected just before starting antiretroviral therapy. These receptors were taken from a woman younger than 30 with HIV. Both conserved end residues are part of each CDR3. A D gene is named only where the DNA matches it firmly. A clone size is listed for some rows: how often the clone was seen (once, few, many), or a class if it is expanded.

size: NA
V: TRBV6-6
D: NA
J: TRBJ2-7
CDR3: CASSYFPGSSYEQYF
DNA: TGTGCCAGCAGTTACTTTCCAGGATCCTCCTACGAGCAGTACTTC

size: NA
V: TRBV7-3
D: NA
J: TRBJ2-7
CDR3: CASSLYSGAYEQYF
DNA: TGTGCCAGCAGCCTCTACTCTGGGGCCTACGAGCAGTACTTC

size: NA
V: TRBV7-9
D: NA
J: TRBJ2-1
CDR3: CASSLGTQQFF
DNA: TGTGCCAGCAGCTTAGGGACACAGCAGTTCTTC

size: NA
V: TRBV5-1
D: TRBD2
J: TRBJ2-2
CDR3: CASSLAPLAGAVTGELFF
DNA: TGCGCCAGCAGCTTGGCACCTCTAGCGGGAGCGGTGACCGGGGAGCTGTTTTTT

size: NA
V: TRBV6-5
D: TRBD1
J: TRBJ2-7
CDR3: CTSPCPGQGNYEQYF
DNA: TGTACTTCTCCCTGCCCGGGACAGGGGAACTACGAGCAGTACTTC

size: NA
V: TRBV2
D: TRBD2
J: TRBJ2-3
CDR3: CASGGGRGPDTQYF
DNA: TGTGCCAGTGGGGGCGGGAGGGGCCCAGATACGCAGTATTTT

size: NA
V: TRBV5-6
D: NA
J: TRBJ1-5
CDR3: CASSYSARSNQPQHF
DNA: TGTGCCAGCAGCTACAGCGCCCGGAGCAATCAGCCCCAGCATTTT

size: NA
V: TRBV9
D: TRBD2
J: TRBJ2-3
CDR3: CASSGEVGLAGSVDTQYF
DNA: TGTGCCAGCAGCGGAGAAGTGGGACTAGCGGGATCGGTAGATACGCAGTATTTT

size: NA
V: TRBV6-5
D: NA
J: TRBJ2-2
CDR3: CASRGLDGELFF
DNA: TGTGCCAGCAGAGGACTTGACGGGGAGCTGTTTTTT

size: NA
V: TRBV28
D: NA
J: TRBJ1-3
CDR3: CASSLSGSSGNTIYF
DNA: TGTGCCAGCAGTTTAAGCGGGTCCTCTGGAAACACCATATATTTT

size: NA
V: TRBV7-2
D: NA
J: TRBJ1-4
CDR3: CASSFSGTAAEKLFF
DNA: TGTGCCAGCAGCTTCTCCGGGACCGCGGCTGAAAAACTGTTTTTT

size: NA
V: TRBV11-3
D: TRBD2
J: TRBJ2-1
CDR3: CASSPQSGRAWNEQFF
DNA: TGTGCCAGCAGCCCACAAAGCGGGAGGGCCTGGAATGAGCAGTTCTTC

size: NA
V: TRBV5-6
D: NA
J: TRBJ1-5
CDR3: CASSITGWDQPQHF
DNA: TGTGCCAGCAGCATTACAGGGTGGGATCAGCCCCAGCATTTT

size: NA
V: TRBV6-5
D: NA
J: TRBJ2-7
CDR3: CASTQLGLAFHEQYF
DNA: TGTGCCAGCACCCAGCTAGGGCTAGCGTTCCACGAGCAGTACTTC

size: NA
V: TRBV19
D: NA
J: TRBJ1-5
CDR3: CASSPRTAGYSNQPQHF
DNA: TGTGCCAGTAGTCCCAGGACAGCCGGCTATAGCAATCAGCCCCAGCATTTT

size: once
V: TRBV27
D: NA
J: TRBJ2-7
CDR3: CASSPQQGLNEQYF
DNA: TGTGCCAGCAGCCCCCAGCAGGGTTTAAACGAGCAGTACTTC

size: NA
V: TRBV7-9
D: NA
J: TRBJ2-5
CDR3: CASTKWGGREGETQYF
DNA: TGTGCCAGCACCAAATGGGGGGGCAGGGAAGGGGAGACCCAGTACTTC

size: NA
V: TRBV25-1
D: NA
J: TRBJ2-7
CDR3: CASSYGGGEQYF
DNA: TGTGCCAGCAGCTACGGCGGTGGGGAGCAGTACTTC

size: NA
V: TRBV13
D: TRBD2
J: TRBJ2-1
CDR3: CASGGDEQFF
DNA: TGTGCCAGTGGGGGGGATGAGCAGTTCTTC

size: NA
V: TRBV21-1
D: NA
J: TRBJ2-7
CDR3: CAGGQRLAGGNSYEQYF
DNA: TGTGCCGGAGGACAGAGACTAGCGGGAGGGAATTCCTACGAGCAGTACTTC

size: NA
V: TRBV27
D: TRBD1
J: TRBJ2-7
CDR3: CASSAWTGGAYEQYF
DNA: TGTGCCAGCAGTGCCTGGACAGGGGGCGCCTACGAGCAGTACTTC

size: NA
V: TRBV28
D: NA
J: TRBJ1-1
CDR3: CASSLRGRNTEAFF
DNA: TGTGCCAGCAGTTTACGGGGCAGAAACACTGAAGCTTTCTTT